The 25 T cell receptor beta chains below all came from one sample that was sequenced in a study of blood T cell repertoires in COVID-19. Repertoires were generated with immunoSEQ multiplex PCR, while TCRdb's copy carries only in-frame clones and drops some. The table lists under 350,000 clones, approximately 92% of them singletons, with 6.8% in the top ten. The sample consisted of peripheral blood. The receptors originated from a woman aged 30 to 39 with COVID-19, enrolled during active disease.

This chain joins TRBV29-1 and TRBJ2-2, with D unclear. Trimming removed 1 base from V and 2 bases from J, with 14 bases in between. In germline, CDR1 is SQVTM, CDR2 ANQGSEA. This CDR3 spans 16 amino acids. The CDR3 here is CSVEGPVSGNTGELFF. DNA for the CDR3: TGCAGCGTTGAAGGCCCCGTGTCAGGAAACACCGGGGAGCTGTTTTTT.

The V call is TRBV4-1, the J call TRBJ2-5; no firm D call. Deletions cut 1 base from V and 2 bases from J, with 11 bases between. The germline V gene has CDR1 MGHRA and CDR2 YSYEKL. The CDR3 spans 15 residues. CDR3 nucleotide sequence: TGCGCCAGCAGCCAAGGTGCTACGGTTCAAGAGACCCAGTACTTC. Translation: CASSQGATVQETQYF.

The gene calls are TRBV25-1 and TRBJ2-3; TRBD2 aligns across 8 bases. This CDR3 is built from 12 residues. Germline V gene sequence: CDR1 MGHDK, CDR2 SYGVNS. J lost 12 bases, V lost 1 base, and 3 bases had no gene match. CDR3 amino acids: CASSEWSGSQYF. The CDR3 region has the DNA TGTGCCAGCAGTGAATGGAGCGGGAGTCAGTATTTT. The full variable domain, rest sourced from reference TRBV25-1 and TRBJ2-3, is EADIYQTPRYLVIGTGKKITLECSQTMGHDKMYWYQQDPGMELHLIHYSYGVNSTEKGDLSSESTVSRIRTEHFPLTLESARPSHTSQYLCASSEWSGSQYFGPGTRLTVL.

This sequence joins TRBV27 and TRBJ1-1, with D perhaps TRBD1 (6 bases). CDR1 and CDR2 from the germline V gene are MNHEY and SMNVEV (reference sequence). Trimming stripped 0 bases from V and 6 bases from J, with 17 bases between. There are 16 residues in the CDR3. The CDR3 reads CASSLSKDSHLPEAFF. CDR3 bases: TGTGCCAGCAGTTTATCGAAGGACAGTCATCTCCCTGAAGCTTTCTTT.

The chain recombines TRBV5-1 with TRBJ2-7, with unresolved D. CDR3 size: 11 residues. Per germline, CDR1 SGHRS and CDR2 YFSETQ. V was clipped by 0 bases and J by 6 bases, with 4 bases between them. The CDR3 is CASSLDGEQYF. Here the CDR3 DNA reads TGCGCCAGCAGCTTGGACGGCGAGCAGTACTTC.

This rearrangement joins TRBV28 to TRBJ1-2; D is possibly TRBD1 (6 bases). Trimming removed 7 bases at V and 0 bases at J, with 24 bases between. The germline V gene encodes CDR1 MDHEN and CDR2 SYDVKM. This CDR3 has 18 amino acids. CDR3 amino acids: CASNRPQGLLYSNYGYTF. As DNA, the CDR3 is TGTGCCAGCAACCGTCCACAGGGCTTATTGTACTCTAACTATGGCTACACCTTC.

The chain carries TRBV23-1 and TRBJ2-5; perhaps TRBD1 as D (6 bases). TRBV23-1 is placed among ORFs of uncertain function. Trimming removed 4 bases at V and 5 bases at J, with 11 bases between. This CDR3 has 13 residues. The CDR3 DNA reads as TGCGCCAGCAGTCTCGGGACACCGGAGACCCAGTACTTC. Amino acids: CASSLGTPETQYF.

V gene TRBV5-1 combines with J gene TRBJ2-7; 10 nucleotides align to TRBD1. Germline V gene sequence: CDR1 SGHRS, CDR2 YFSETQ. The trim removed 0 bases at V and 2 bases at J, leaving 2 bases unmatched. The CDR3 is 15 residues long. The CDR3 loop reads CASSLAGTGAYEQYF. CDR3 sequence (DNA): TGCGCCAGCAGCTTGGCCGGGACAGGGGCCTACGAGCAGTACTTC.

On this clone: The junction does not match germline at one end; this may be a read error. This CDR3 reads CASSPPGGPELRPQHF. In DNA, the CDR3 is TGTGCAAGCAGTCCCCCGGGAGGGCCAGAGCTTCGGCCCCAGCATTTT. The chain combines TRBV28 with TRBJ1-5; D is unresolved. Germline V gives CDR1 MDHEN, CDR2 SYDVKM. CDR3 size: 16 residues.

V is TRBV30 and J is TRBJ1-1; D is unclear. The V end was cut by 6 bases, the J end by 0 bases, with 11 bases between. This CDR3 has 13 residues. Germline values: CDR1 GTSNPN, CDR2 SVGIG (reference sequence). CDR3 region: CACPNSLNTEAFF. CDR3 DNA: TGTGCCTGCCCCAACAGCTTGAACACTGAAGCTTTCTTT.

Written as DNA, the CDR3 is TGTGCCAGCAGTGTGCAGGGCGACTACACCTTC. Its translation: CASSVQGDYTF. The chain couples TRBV2 to TRBJ1-2, with D perhaps TRBD1 (5 bases). The length of the CDR3 is 11 residues. The germline CDR1 and CDR2 sequences are SNHLY and FYNNEI. Trimming cost V 4 bases and J 10 bases, with 10 bases left between them.

The DNA of the CDR3 is TGCGCCAGTGCTGACGGCAGGTTAAACACTGAAGCTTTCTTT. Its translation is CASADGRLNTEAFF. The chain recombines TRBV5-1 with TRBJ1-1; no reliable D call. Trimming removed 8 bases at V and 2 bases at J, with 16 bases between. The CDR3 length is 14 residues. Germline CDR1 is SGHRS and CDR2 is YFSETQ.

This chain uses TRBV5-1 with TRBJ2-5; 12 bases agree with TRBD1. The J segment lost 5 bases and the V segment lost 4 bases, leaving 9 bases of the junction unmatched. The CDR3 loop spans 16 amino acids. Germline loops: CDR1 SGHRS, CDR2 YFSETQ. The CDR3 region is CASSISGQGAVETQYF. The CDR3 nucleotides are TGCGCCAGCAGCATATCGGGACAGGGGGCTGTTGAGACCCAGTACTTC.

This chain links TRBV25-1 with TRBJ2-7; no clear D gene. With 2 bases removed from V and 5 bases from J, the gap between germline ends came to 7 bases. The CDR3 has 12 amino acids. From germline, CDR1 is MGHDK and CDR2 SYGVNS. The CDR3 DNA follows: TGTGCCAGCAGTGAAAAATTCGACGAGCAGTACTTC. It translates to CASSEKFDEQYF.

The rearrangement uses TRBV29-1 and TRBJ2-7; 8 bases match TRBD1. CDR1 SQVTM and CDR2 ANQGSEA come from the germline V gene. This CDR3 contains 12 residues. J was trimmed by 7 bases and V by 5 bases; bases with no gene match: 7. CDR3 DNA sequence: TGCAGCGTTACCCACAGGGACAGGGAGCAGTACTTC. Residues: CSVTHRDREQYF.

V usage is TRBV5-1 and J usage is TRBJ1-6, with D uncertain. The CDR3 runs to 13 residues. Between the trimmed V and J ends, which lost 4 bases and 9 bases, there was a span of 11 bases. The germline V gene encodes CDR1 SGHRS and CDR2 YFSETQ. CDR3 loop: CASSPAAISPLHF. In nucleotides, the CDR3 is TGCGCCAGCAGCCCCGCGGCCATTTCACCCCTCCACTTT.

V and J are TRBV5-1 and TRBJ1-5; tentatively, D is TRBD1 (5 bases). The CDR3 has 15 residues. Per the germline V gene, CDR1 is SGHRS and CDR2 is YFSETQ. V was clipped by 3 bases and J by 1 base, with 11 bases between them. CDR3 sequence (DNA): TGCGCCAGCAGCTCGGGCGACAGCAGCAATCAGCCCCAGCATTTT. Translating it yields CASSSGDSSNQPQHF.

The V and J genes are TRBV9 and TRBJ1-1; TRBD1 is a possible D gene (6 bases). This CDR3 is built from 15 residues. V was pared by 3 bases and J by 4 bases, with 16 bases between. Germline V gene sequence: CDR1 SGDLS, CDR2 YYNGEE. The CDR3 sequence: CASSEPGGAGTEAFF. CDR3 DNA sequence: TGTGCCAGCAGCGAGCCCGGGGGGGCAGGCACTGAAGCTTTCTTT. The full variable domain, its missing parts supplied by reference TRBV9 and TRBJ1-1, is DSGVTQTPKHLITATGQRVTLRCSPRSGDLSVYWYQQSLDQGLQFLIQYYNGEERAKGNILERFSAQQFPDLHSELNLSSLELGDSALYFCASSEPGGAGTEAFFGQGTRLTVV.

This clone appeared a single time. This sequence joins TRBV30 and TRBJ2-3; 8 nucleotides align to TRBD1. The CDR3 consists of 15 residues. Germline V gene sequence: CDR1 GTSNPN, CDR2 SVGIG (reference sequence). Losses at the gene ends were 4 bases for V and 0 bases for J; bases not matched to a gene: 6. CDR3 in amino acids: CAWTLTGASTDTQYF. The CDR3 bases are TGTGCCTGGACTCTGACAGGGGCTAGCACAGATACGCAGTATTTT.

The chain recombines TRBV24-1 with TRBJ2-1; 12 nucleotides line up with TRBD2. The germline CDR1 and CDR2 sequences are KGHDR and SFDVKD. V was pared by 3 bases and J by 2 bases, with 1 base of the junction left unmatched. This CDR3 contains 16 residues. CDR3 bases: TGTGCCACCAGTGATCGGACTAGCGGGGCCTACAATGAGCAGTTCTTC. Translated: CATSDRTSGAYNEQFF.

The chain employs TRBV5-1 and TRBJ2-5; 9 bases fit TRBD2. The germline V gene encodes CDR1 SGHRS and CDR2 YFSETQ. This CDR3 has 15 residues. After removal of 4 bases from V and 5 bases from J, the junction contained 9 bases not matched to a gene. CDR3 protein: CASSRLAGVLETQYF. CDR3 nucleotides: TGCGCCAGCAGCCGATTAGCGGGAGTCTTGGAGACCCAGTACTTC.

This rearrangement joins TRBV6-2 or TRBV6-3 to TRBJ2-7, with 7 bases fitting TRBD2. Trimming removed 0 bases from V and 5 bases from J; junction bases left unmatched: 10. CDR3 length: 16 amino acids. Germline V CDR1 and CDR2: MNHEY, SVGEGT. This CDR3 reads CASSYSIVGGQDEQYF. In DNA, the CDR3 is TGTGCCAGCAGTTACTCGATAGTGGGAGGGCAGGACGAGCAGTACTTC.

The CDR3: CASSSDRGGTEAFF. The CDR3 nucleotides are TGCGCCAGCAGCTCGGACAGGGGTGGGACTGAAGCTTTCTTT. The chain recombines TRBV5-1 with TRBJ1-1, with 9 bases matching TRBD1. This CDR3 has 14 amino acids. The germline V gene encodes CDR1 SGHRS and CDR2 YFSETQ. The V gene end was trimmed by 3 bases and the J gene end by 5 bases; junction bases not matched to a gene: 5.

CDR3 bases: TGCGCCAGCAGCCAAGTGCTATCCTACGAGCAGTACTTC. Translation: CASSQVLSYEQYF. The rearrangement uses TRBV4-1 and TRBJ2-7; D not certain. The CDR3 is 13 residues long. V was clipped by 1 base and J by 1 base, with 5 bases between them. Germline values: CDR1 MGHRA, CDR2 YSYEKL.

V and J are TRBV3-1 (or the pseudogene TRBV3-2) and TRBJ2-7, with 9 bases aligning to TRBD1. V dropped 4 bases and J dropped 4; count of bases not matched to a gene: 5. The CDR3 has 14 amino acids. Per germline, CDR1 LGHDT and CDR2 YNNKEL (reference sequence). The CDR3 here is CASSLRGQGYEQYF. The CDR3 nucleotides are TGTGCCAGCAGCCTCCGAGGACAGGGGTACGAGCAGTACTTC.